The rows below give T cell receptor beta chains drawn from one sample of a study of blood T cell repertoires in COVID-19. The method was immunoSEQ multiplex PCR; TCRdb's version includes in-frame clones alone and lacks a portion of them. Among 35,000 to 55,000 clones listed, roughly 89% were seen once. The specimen was peripheral blood. The receptors shown here come from a man between 60 and 75 years old with active COVID-19. CDR3s include the opening cysteine and the closing phenylalanine or tryptophan. D genes are given only for firm matches. The size of a clone is reported for some rows only, either as once, few or many, or as a class for expanded clones.

>TRBJ2-5|TRBD1|NA|TRBV19
TGTGCCAGTAGTAACGCGGCAGGGGGCCAAGAGACCCAGTACTTC
CASSNAAGGQETQYF
>TRBJ2-7|TRBD2|NA|TRBV6-5
TGTGCCAGCAGTTACTCGACTAGCGGGAACTACGAGCAGTACTTC
CASSYSTSGNYEQYF
>TRBJ1-2|TRBD1|NA|TRBV5-5
TGTGCCAGCAGCTTGGACCCAACCGGGACAGGGGGTGGTGGCTACACCTTC
CASSLDPTGTGGGGYTF
>TRBJ2-5|NA|NA|TRBV9
TGTGCCAGCAGTCCCCTGGCGGGACCACAAGAGACCCAGTACTTC
CASSPLAGPQETQYF
>TRBJ1-1|NA|NA|TRBV6-5
TGTGCCGCCAGGGTACTGGTTTCGGGCACTGAAGCTTTCTTT
CAARVLVSGTEAFF
>TRBJ1-2|NA|NA|TRBV6-5
TGTGCCAGCAGTTACTCGAGCCGGTACTATGGCTACACCTTC
CASSYSSRYYGYTF
>TRBJ1-2|TRBD1|NA|TRBV5-6
TGTGCCAGCAGCCTTGACAGGGGAGGCTACACCTTC
CASSLDRGGYTF
>TRBJ2-2|TRBD2|once|TRBV10-3
TGTGCCATCGTCGGGAGGCCTGGCACCGGGGAGCTGTTTTTT
CAIVGRPGTGELFF
>TRBJ2-3|NA|NA|TRBV5-1
TGCGCCAGCAGCTTTTGGGCTAGAGGGGCAGCGGGAGATACGCAGTATTTT
CASSFWARGAAGDTQYF
>TRBJ1-3|NA|NA|TRBV11-2
TGTGCCAGCAGCTTAGATTCTACCGTATTAACCATATATTTT
CASSLDSTVLTIYF
>TRBJ2-7|TRBD2|NA|TRBV6-2/TRBV6-3
TGTGCCAGCAGTTACTCAGCGGGGGTTACCTACGAGCAGTACTTC
CASSYSAGVTYEQYF
>TRBJ2-7|TRBD2|NA|TRBV5-1
TGCGCCAGCAGCCCGACTAGCGGGAGCCTCACCAACTACGAGCAGTACTTC
CASSPTSGSLTNYEQYF
>TRBJ1-6|NA|NA|TRBV21-1
TGTGCCAGCAGCCTCCATCGGTGGAGATCACCCCTCCACTTT
CASSLHRWRSPLHF
>TRBJ2-1|TRBD1|NA|TRBV9
TGTGCCAGCAGCGTAGCCGGGACAGATAACAATGAGCAGTTCTTC
CASSVAGTDNNEQFF
>TRBJ2-2|TRBD2|NA|TRBV5-4
TGTGCCAGCAGCTCGGGGACTAGCGGGACAACCGGGGAGCTGTTTTTT
CASSSGTSGTTGELFF
>TRBJ2-7|NA|NA|TRBV29-1
TGCAGCGTTCTCAGGGCCGGTACCTACGAGCAGTACTTC
CSVLRAGTYEQYF
>TRBJ1-4|NA|once|TRBV7-2
TGTGCCAGCAGCTTGGGGGGAAGGGAGGACGAAAAACTGTTTTTT
CASSLGGREDEKLFF
>TRBJ1-4|NA|NA|TRBV9
TGTGCCAGCAGCCCGAGCGGGGGGAGTTACGGGGAAAAACTGTTTTTT
CASSPSGGSYGEKLFF
>TRBJ2-6|TRBD1|NA|TRBV28
TGTGCCAGCAGGGCTACGCGGGACAGGCTCCCCTCTGGGGCCAACGTCCTGACTTTC
CASRATRDRLPSGANVLTF
>TRBJ1-1|NA|NA|TRBV6-5
TGTGCCAGCAGTTACACTCGGGTTAGCACTGAAGCTTTCTTT
CASSYTRVSTEAFF
>TRBJ2-7|TRBD2|few|TRBV7-8
TGTGCCAGCAGCTTGAGAAGGACTAGTAGCGAGCAGTACTTC
CASSLRRTSSEQYF
>TRBJ1-1|NA|NA|TRBV4-3
TGCGCCAGCAGCCATGCCGTGGGCAGGAATGAAGCTTTCTTT
CASSHAVGRNEAFF
>TRBJ1-1|NA|NA|TRBV28
TGTGCCAGCAGTTTATCAGGGTGGAACACTGAAGCTTTCTTT
CASSLSGWNTEAFF
>TRBJ2-2|TRBD2|NA|TRBV19
TGTGCCAGTAGTAAACCCCTTAGCGGGAGCAACACCGGGGAGCTGTTTTTT
CASSKPLSGSNTGELFF
>TRBJ2-7|NA|NA|TRBV3-1/TRBV3-2
TGTGCCAGCAGCCAACCCGGGCTAGCGAACCCTTCCTACGAGCAGTACTTC
CASSQPGLANPSYEQYF
>TRBJ1-2|TRBD1|NA|TRBV3-1/TRBV3-2
TGTGCCAGCAGTTCCGGACAGGGGGGTGGCTACACCTTC
CASSSGQGGGYTF
>TRBJ2-5|NA|NA|TRBV3-1/TRBV3-2
TGTGCCAGCAGCCAAGCGAGGGATGAGACCCAGTACTTC
CASSQARDETQYF
>TRBJ1-2|NA|NA|TRBV6-1
TGTGCCAGCAGTGATAACGGGGGCTATGGCTACACCTTC
CASSDNGGYGYTF